By share of the sample, the clone carrying this T cell receptor beta chain is large. Its target is not known. There are 14 residues in the CDR3. After removal of 5 bases from V and 0 bases from J, the junction contained 3 bases not matched to a gene. Whole-study findings and limits: Under 2.3% of tumor Treg sequences matched blood Tregs or memory cells. Tumor Tregs overlapped most with tumor, then blood, naive CD4+ cells. Tumor memory CD4+ T cell TCR gene usage was found to cluster with blood and lymph node memory CD4+ cells and with lymph node naive CD4+ cells.

Adaptor-ligated barcode primers were used to amplify TRBV12-4/TRBJ1-2 clonotypes. TCRdb reprocessed the multiplex PCR reads via MiXCR and lists one record per CDR3 protein. The sample has several hundred distinct CDR3 sequences; 20% to 25% are singletons. Treg sorting used a CD4+CD25+CD127-/low gate. Sequences were obtained from Tregs sorted from blood. The sequence came from a female donor with breast cancer. The V gene is TRBV12-3 or TRBV12-4, the J gene TRBJ1-2; 7 bases agree with TRBD1. The CDR3 loop is CASSPGTANYGYTF. CDR3 in DNA: TGTGCCAGCAGTCCTGGGACAGCTAACTATGGCTACACCTTC.